This T cell receptor beta chain derives from a study of shared clonotypes between healthy human individuals. The CDR3 has 13 amino acids. Trimming took off 8 bases at V and 4 bases at J, with 15 bases between the two ends. Germline-derived CDR1 and CDR2 are SNHLY and FYNNEI. Findings and limits, study-wide: How much donors shared clonotypes was expected to be affected by sequencing depth.

Assay: immunoSEQ multiplex PCR; the TCRdb copy retains only in-frame clones and omits some. The sample contains over a million clones, approximately 96% of which appear only once. A word on this clone: Its cognate antigen is unknown.

Recent acute infections and vaccinations were absent in the healthy HIV-negative adult donors. The material sequenced was naive CD4+ T cells sorted from blood. As for subset: CD45RA+ positively selected. This clonotype originated in a man younger than 45 in good health. The J gene is TRBJ2-7, the V gene TRBV2, with a possible D match to TRBD2 (6 bases). CDR3 DNA sequence: TGTGCCAGCCACGGACCCGGAGGGTACGAGCAGTACTTC. Its protein is CASHGPGGYEQYF. Full variable domain (remainder filled in from reference TRBV2 and TRBJ2-7): EPEVTQTPSHQVTQMGQEVILRCVPISNHLYFYWYRQILGQKVEFLVSFYNNEISEKSEIFDDQFSVERPDGSNFTLKIRSTKLEDSAMYFCASHGPGGYEQYFGPGTRLTVT.